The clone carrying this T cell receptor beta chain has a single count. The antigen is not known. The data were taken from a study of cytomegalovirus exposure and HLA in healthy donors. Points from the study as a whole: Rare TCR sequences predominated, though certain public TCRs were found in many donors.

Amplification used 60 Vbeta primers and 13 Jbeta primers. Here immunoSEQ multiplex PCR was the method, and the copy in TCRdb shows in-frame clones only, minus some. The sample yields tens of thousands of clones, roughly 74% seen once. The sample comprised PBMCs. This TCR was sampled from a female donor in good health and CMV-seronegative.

The CDR3 DNA sequence: TGTGCCAGCAGCTTAGAGTTTGGCAGAACCTATGGCTACACCTTC. It yields the protein CASSLEFGRTYGYTF. V is TRBV7-2 and J is TRBJ1-2; D is ambiguous. The V end lost 1 base, the J end lost 4 bases, and 13 bases lay between the germline ends. In germline, CDR1 is SGHTA, CDR2 FQGNSA. The CDR3 length is 15 residues.